The 16 T cell receptor beta chains in this list originate from one sample, sequenced in a study of immune evolution from preneoplasia to lung adenocarcinoma (dated by TCRdb to about 2021). To prepare the library, the immunoSEQ multiplex PCR assay was applied. This is the immuneACCESS table as TCRdb keeps it, with only in-frame sequences that have V and J called. A part of the clones is gone; compared with another copy, unresolved V genes explain less than half, and the rest is unexplained. This sample is represented by more than 7,500 clones; around four fifths of them were singletons. The ten largest clones represent 2.9% of the sample. Source material: FFPE lung adenocarcinoma in situ tissue. Sample cell subset or site, as interpreted from the label and publication: preinvasive adenocarcinoma in situ (AIS). The origin of the receptors is a person aged 70 to 85 with lung adenocarcinoma.

The chain links TRBV5-1 to TRBJ2-7, with 9 bases fitting TRBD2. The CDR3 totals 15 residues. V lost 6 bases and J lost 0; bases outside the gene matches: 7. Germline CDR1 reads SGHRS; CDR2 reads YFSETQ. The CDR3 DNA reads TGCGCCAGCATCCCGGCTAGCGGGGACTCCTACGAGCAGTACTTC. It yields the protein CASIPASGDSYEQYF.

This clone is a singleton in its sample. The genes are TRBV19 and TRBJ2-2; no reliable D call. Deletions cut 3 bases from V and 6 bases from J, with 8 bases between. From germline, CDR1 is LNHDA and CDR2 SQIVND (reference sequence). The CDR3 sequence is 13 residues long. The CDR3 region is CASSIGNAGELFF. DNA for the CDR3: TGTGCCAGTAGTATTGGCAACGCCGGGGAGCTGTTTTTT. The full variable domain, rest sourced from reference TRBV19 and TRBJ2-2, is DGGITQSPKYLFRKEGQNVTLSCEQNLNHDAMYWYRQDPGQGLRLIYYSQIVNDFQKGDIAEGYSVSREKKESFPLTVTSAQKNPTAFYLCASSIGNAGELFFGEGSRLTVL.

The CDR3 DNA sequence: TGCAGCGTTGATCACAGGCAATCGGTTAATGAGCAGTTCTTC. It translates to CSVDHRQSVNEQFF. The V and J genes are TRBV29-1 and TRBJ2-1; weak D call: TRBD1 (5 bases). The CDR3 covers 14 residues. Trimming removed 3 bases at V and 7 bases at J, with 16 bases between. CDR1 and CDR2 from the germline V gene are SQVTM and ANQGSEA.

J is TRBJ2-7 and V is TRBV18, with 9 nucleotides matching TRBD2. Germline V lookup: CDR1 KGHSH, CDR2 LQKENI. The trim removed 0 bases at V and 5 bases at J, leaving 5 bases unmatched. This CDR3 has 15 amino acids. CDR3 nucleotides: TGTGCCAGCTCACCACCTAGCGGGAGCATCGACGAGCAGTACTTC. It encodes CASSPPSGSIDEQYF.

CDR3 coding DNA: TGTGCCAGCAGCCCTACCCCACAGGGGACTAATGAAAAACTGTTTTTT. This translates into CASSPTPQGTNEKLFF. This rearrangement joins TRBV11-1 to TRBJ1-4, with 7 bases fitting TRBD1. Germline lookup yields CDR1 SGHAT and CDR2 FQDESV (reference sequence). The CDR3 totals 16 residues. V lost 5 bases, J lost 2 bases, and 8 bases stayed unmatched.

The V call is TRBV9, the J call TRBJ2-1, with 8 bases lining up with TRBD2. Per the germline V gene, CDR1 is SGDLS and CDR2 is YYNGEE. The ends lost 4 bases at V and 7 bases at J; junction bases unmatched: 10. The CDR3 length is 15 residues. Here the CDR3 DNA reads TGTGCCAGCAGCCCGATTAGCGGGGTTTCTAATGAGCAGTTCTTC. Protein: CASSPISGVSNEQFF.

This clone was counted once. For the CDR3, the DNA is TGTGCCAGCAGTCTGAATAGCAATCAGCCCCAGCATTTT. Translation gives CASSLNSNQPQHF. This chain links TRBV2 with TRBJ1-5; D not certain. V was pared by 5 bases and J by 0 bases, with 5 bases between. This CDR3 region has 13 residues. Germline values: CDR1 SNHLY, CDR2 FYNNEI.

This clone was seen once. The rearrangement links TRBV27 to TRBJ2-2; no clear D. Germline V lookup: CDR1 MNHEY, CDR2 SMNVEV (reference sequence). Trimming took 1 base from V and 7 from J, leaving 7 bases between them. This CDR3 has 13 amino acids. The CDR3 sequence: CASSLWVDGELFF. The CDR3 bases are TGTGCCAGCAGTTTATGGGTGGACGGGGAGCTGTTTTTT.

CDR3 region: CASSTGGGIDEQYF. The CDR3 nucleotides are TGTGCCAGCAGCACAGGTGGGGGTATCGACGAGCAGTACTTC. This chain connects TRBV7-3 to TRBJ2-7; D assignment may be TRBD1 or TRBD2 (5 bases each). The CDR3 is made up of 14 amino acids. Germline CDR1 SGHTA, CDR2 FQGTGA. Trimming pared 5 bases from V and 5 bases from J, leaving 16 bases between.

The chain recombines TRBV14 with TRBJ2-3, with 11 bases lining up with TRBD2. Germline assignment: CDR1 SGHDN and CDR2 FVKESK. The ends lost 4 bases at V and 4 bases at J; junction bases unmatched: 13. This CDR3 has 18 residues. CDR3: CASSRTSGGVYGADTQYF. DNA of the CDR3: TGTGCCAGCAGCCGAACTAGCGGGGGCGTTTACGGGGCAGATACGCAGTATTTT.

The chain combines TRBV4-1 with TRBJ2-6; 8 nucleotides match TRBD1. Germline CDR1 MGHRA, CDR2 YSYEKL. CDR3 length: 17 residues. V shed 3 bases, J shed 4 bases, and the junction held 8 bases outside the gene matches. The CDR3 DNA is TGCGCCAGCAGCCAGTCAGGGGGCGCGTCGGGGGCCAACGTCCTGACTTTC. This codes for CASSQSGGASGANVLTF.

This sequence joins TRBV18 and TRBJ2-5; D remains ambiguous. Germline V gene lookup returns CDR1 KGHSH and CDR2 LQKENI. The V gene lost 3 bases and the J gene lost 1 base, with 0 bases spanning the gap. This CDR3 has 11 residues. In DNA form, the CDR3 reads TGTGCCAGCTCACCCCAAGAGACCCAGTACTTC. Encoded protein: CASSPQETQYF.

CDR3: CASSAGGAGGNTIYF. DNA of the CDR3: TGTGCCAGCTCCGCAGGGGGGGCCGGTGGAAACACCATATATTTT. The chain joins TRBV2 to TRBJ1-3; 7 bases map to TRBD1. The germline gives CDR1 SNHLY, CDR2 FYNNEI. This CDR3 contains 15 residues. V gave up 8 bases and J gave up 3 bases; unmatched junction bases: 10.

The gene calls are TRBV7-9 and TRBJ2-1, with D possibly TRBD2 on 7 matching bases. V was clipped by 2 bases and J by 7 bases, with 15 bases between them. There are 15 residues in the CDR3. Germline V gene data show CDR1 as SEHNR and CDR2 as FQNEAQ (reference sequence). CDR3 nucleotides: TGTGCCAGCAGCTTAATCGGGGGGCGCGAAAATGAGCAGTTCTTC. It translates to CASSLIGGRENEQFF.

This sequence joins TRBV7-6 and TRBJ2-1, with 11 bases matching TRBD2. The V gene's germline CDR1 is SGHVS and CDR2 FNYEAQ. Germline trimming cut 5 bases from V and 7 bases from J; bases unmatched to any gene: 13. The CDR3 consists of 17 residues. This CDR3 reads CASSPDPVAGGQNEQFF. For the CDR3, the DNA is TGTGCCAGCAGCCCCGATCCCGTAGCGGGAGGGCAGAATGAGCAGTTCTTC.

The J gene is TRBJ2-7, the V gene TRBV7-8, with 9 bases aligning to TRBD1. Trimming cost V 0 bases and J 3 bases; bases outside gene matches: 3. The germline gives CDR1 SGHVS, CDR2 FQNEAQ. The CDR3 totals 15 residues. CDR3 in amino acids: CASSLAGTGNYEQYF. The CDR3 DNA sequence: TGTGCCAGCAGCTTAGCAGGGACAGGGAACTACGAGCAGTACTTC.